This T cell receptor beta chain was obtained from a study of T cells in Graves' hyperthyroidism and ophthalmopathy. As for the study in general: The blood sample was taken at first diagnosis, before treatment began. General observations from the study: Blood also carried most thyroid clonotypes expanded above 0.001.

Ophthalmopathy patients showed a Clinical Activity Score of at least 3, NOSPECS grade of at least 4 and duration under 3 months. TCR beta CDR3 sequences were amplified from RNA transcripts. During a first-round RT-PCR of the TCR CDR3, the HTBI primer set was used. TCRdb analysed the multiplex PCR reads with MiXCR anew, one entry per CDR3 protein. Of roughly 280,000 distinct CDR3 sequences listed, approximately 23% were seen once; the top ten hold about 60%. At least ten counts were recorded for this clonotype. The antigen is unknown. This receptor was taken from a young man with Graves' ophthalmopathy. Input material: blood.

The CDR3 protein is CASSQTGTGNQPQHF. CDR3 DNA sequence: TGTGCCAGCAGCCAAACCGGGACAGGGAATCAGCCCCAGCATTTT. The chain recombines TRBV28 with TRBJ1-5, with 9 bases identical to TRBD1. Germline V gene sequence: CDR1 MDHEN, CDR2 SYDVKM. Losses at the gene ends were 6 bases for V and 4 bases for J; bases not matched to a gene: 7. There are 15 residues in the CDR3.